The clone carrying this TCR beta chain was seen only once. Its antigen is unidentified. TCRdb's table, derived via immunoSEQ multiplex PCR, lists solely in-frame clones and lacks some. Among about half a million clones listed, around 75% were seen once. Germline values: CDR1 LNHDA, CDR2 SQIVND (reference sequence). V lost 4 bases and J lost 2; bases outside the gene matches: 5. CDR3 size: 15 residues. This record belongs to a study of shared clonotypes between healthy human individuals. The study's findings and limits: Among donors, clonotype sharing was expected to be affected by sequencing depth.

The clonotype was recovered from a woman in her 40s in good health. Some clones in this sample may be carry-over from other donors' samples. Sequenced material: PBMCs. V is TRBV19 and J is TRBJ1-2; 9 nucleotides line up with TRBD1. This chain's CDR3 is CASSNYRGRNYGYTF. DNA for the CDR3: TGTGCCAGTAGTAACTACAGGGGGCGCAACTATGGCTACACCTTC.